The present T cell receptor (beta chain) was sequenced within a study of cytomegalovirus exposure and HLA in healthy donors (dated by TCRdb to the late 2010s). With respect to the entire study: An earlier analysis of approximately 640 of the donors reported about 250 Gb of sequence data and around 120 million unique TCR beta sequences from roughly 200 million T cells. About 310 gigabases of sequencing data and 78 million or so unique TCR sequences were included in an early release covering 550 to 800 HLA-typed donors. The genetic ancestry cluster associated with self-reported Caucasian donors included roughly four fifths of the 300 to 400 genotyped donors. The study was designed to test whether signatures of past pathogen exposure could be identified by cataloging public T cell receptors. The T cell repertoires of around 670 subjects were profiled by immunosequencing and related to cytomegalovirus serostatus. Besides the first cohort of 666 subjects, a separate validation cohort made up of over 100 different subjects was used. The study combined high-throughput TCR immunosequencing, statistical association of individual TCRs with disease status, and machine learning to predict cytomegalovirus infection status. A later analysis re-examined previously published TCR beta repertoires from roughly 650 donors and added high-resolution HLA genotyping to investigate patterns of TCR occurrence. Rather than drawing on any new phenotypic data, the later analysis identified candidate immune exposures from TCR beta sequences and the way those sequences occurred across donors. To decide whether each TCR beta V gene segment behaved as functional or pseudogenic, an earlier analysis of some 600 of the donors relied on high-throughput TCR beta sequencing. Alongside the repertoire data, information on donor age, sex, ethnicity and CMV serostatus was compiled. A later genetic analysis took genome-wide SNP genotypes for 398 of the 666 donors and used that subset as a discovery cohort. All discovery cohort repertoires had been generated on a single sequencing platform. HLA typing covered class I and class II loci at four-digit resolution. Typing coverage differed by locus: A, B, C, DRB1 and DQB1 were typed in about 620-630 donors, DQA1 in 522, DPA1 in approximately 610, and DPB1 in 400 to 490. Several DR-DQ haplotypes were treated as single units for association and clustering because of strong linkage in the cohort. Among a few hundred genotyped donors of the cohort, an average of about 240,000 unique TCR beta nucleotide sequences were sequenced per donor, around 20% of them non-productive.

The germline V gene encodes CDR1 MNHNY and CDR2 SVGAGI (reference sequence). Counted from cysteine to phenylalanine, this CDR3 has 15 amino acids. The read is trimmed to its CDR3 DNA, 45 bases read in frame from base 1. V was cut back by 0 bases and J by 0 bases, leaving a gap of 8 bases between them. The cohort comprised under 700 healthy bone marrow donors. All cohort members were sampled while nominally healthy, although unrecorded immune exposures were likely present. The donor was CMV seropositive and was included in the group of 250 to 300 seropositive cohort members. Each donor provided a peripheral blood sample, and peripheral blood mononuclear cells were used for TCR beta sequencing. The Qiagen DNeasy Blood Extraction Kit was used to extract genomic DNA from the blood cell samples. Paper-wide results and their limitations: In a later analysis, the rate of TCR association differed among HLA loci, with DRB1 alleles having the most associated TCRs and HLA-C alleles having the fewest. A few of the identified cytomegalovirus-associated TCR beta chains were confirmed in vitro to be specific for cytomegalovirus antigens. When HLA alleles, especially DR and DQ, strongly co-occurred, attributing TCR associations to individual alleles was difficult. An association between a missense DCLRE1C variant and V-gene and J-gene trimming of TCR beta chains was found in a later genetic analysis and replicated in an independent cohort. Roughly uniform sequencing depth across donors was assumed in presence/absence analyses, although this assumption may not hold. Only TCR beta chains were sequenced in this cohort, and the absence of alpha or paired-chain data limited detectable features. Several of the top co-occurrence clusters appeared to be linked to parvovirus B19, influenza, CMV and Epstein-Barr virus, according to a later analysis. A total of 164 TCR beta chains were listed by the study as associated with cytomegalovirus. Most CMV-associated TCR beta chains appeared to be HLA-restricted in a later analysis, and the HLA associations seemed to be driven largely by CMV exposure. In both the original and validation cohorts, the classifier was reported to diagnose cytomegalovirus status with high specificity and sensitivity. HLA typing was unavailable for some donors at each locus, so association tests used only the typed subset. A later analysis associated approximately 17,000 TCR beta sequences with specific HLA alleles at a false discovery rate of 0.05. A later genetic analysis reported fewer N-insertions in productive TCRs among donors in an Asian-associated ancestry cluster than the approximately 700-donor mean. Because counts were too low, roughly 16 rarely observed V segments, including chromosome 9 orphons, were excluded from the earlier analysis of several hundred of the donors. A group of highly shared sequence variants was considered likely to be a technical artifact of the sequencing pipeline. A further reported finding was that TCR beta sequences accurately predicted the HLA-A and HLA-B alleles for most subjects in the first cohort. Some IMGT-functional V segments, including TRBV6-2 and TRBV6-3, could not be distinguished by the 87-base-pair reads and were therefore excluded. In an earlier analysis of approximately 590 of the donors, most TCR beta V segments were observed in productive rearrangements about 87% or about 30% of the time, broadly matching IMGT annotations. Correlated functional status among segregating V segments might be attributable to linkage disequilibrium, but an unknown experimental factor could not be ruled out. A later analysis found that HLA-associated TCR beta chains were more clonally expanded and had lower generation probabilities than equally common non-associated chains. Most TCR sequences were observed very rarely across donors, whereas some public TCRs were present in many individuals. The authors suggested that the approach could potentially be extended to other disease states and immunological phenotypes. The only immune exposure information available for the cohort was CMV serostatus.

For this clone: This receptor's antigen is unknown. Base qualities are not at hand, and no much larger clone is one base apart.

The library was generated by the immunoSEQ multiplex PCR assay. The multiplex PCR relied on a mix of 60 forward primers for TCR Vbeta segments and 13 reverse primers for TCR Jbeta segments. Amplification of the CDR3 region of rearranged TCR beta genes was performed with a multiplex PCR assay on genomic DNA. Amplified TCR beta libraries were sequenced as 87-base-pair reads on the Illumina HiSeq System. For the original study's pipeline: In a later analysis, tens of millions of unique TCR beta chains were counted across the 666 repertoires, and roughly 10 million of these chains were shared by at least two donors. Raw reads were error-corrected and collapsed into unique sequences with a nearest-neighbor algorithm that merged closely related sequences to remove PCR and sequencing errors. Alignment of CDR3 sequences to IMGT reference sequences was used to assign V, D and J gene segments. For a sequence to be retained, a match of at least six nucleotides to both a V gene segment and a J gene segment was required. Rearrangements were classified as productive when the CDR3 lacked stop codons and remained in frame with V and J, and all other rearrangements were classified as non-productive. CDR3 was defined by IMGT convention, running from the second conserved V-encoded cysteine to the conserved J-encoded phenylalanine. The earlier analysis of some 550 of the donors excluded any sequence lacking an unambiguous match to a single V gene segment. In an earlier analysis of approximately 560 of the donors, a V segment was called functional when productive rearrangements were above 56.7%, and segregating when the standard deviation between donors exceeded 5%. A statistical classification framework was built to diagnose cytomegalovirus status from the catalog of TCR beta chain sequences. A later analysis assigned V and J genes by comparing TCR nucleotide sequences with IMGT/GENE-DB human TR gene sequences. In a later analysis, CDR3 sequences and most-parsimonious VDJ recombination scenarios were assigned using the TCRdist pipeline. In a later analysis, each TCR beta chain was defined by its CDR3 amino acid sequence together with its V-gene family, and reads without a unique V-gene family were excluded. As a way to deal with suspected cross-contamination and a sequencing artifact, a later analysis dropped 592 nucleotide sequences that were highly shared and had low generation probability. In a later analysis, a clonal expansion index was calculated for each public chain from normalized within-repertoire ranks of inferred template counts. In a later analysis, generation probabilities were computed using a VDJ recombination model fitted to out-of-frame rearrangements, and the results were checked against IGoR. In a later analysis, TCR-TCR, TCR-HLA and TCR-CMV co-occurrence was scored with hypergeometric tests, and a repertoire-size bias correction was applied to TCR pairs. In a later analysis, false discovery rates were estimated by permuting HLA or CMV assignments 20 times. In a later analysis, co-occurring TCRs were grouped using DBSCAN, and TCRdist sequence similarity was added for clustering within HLA-allele-positive subsets. Repertoires with fewer than 30,000 or more than 120,000 public chains, plus five repertoires with anomalous nucleotide sharing, were excluded from co-occurrence clustering. Not all clones reach the TCRdb copy of this immuneACCESS table, which keeps in-frame sequences only. Checked studies attribute under half of the gap to unresolved V genes and leave the rest unexplained. D and trimming come from the DNA, and the V and J calls and clone size come from that table. Counted in this sample were fewer than 150,000 clones; approximately 76% of them appeared once. Of the sample, roughly 15% is held by the ten largest clones.

Rearrangement joined TRBV6-6 to TRBJ1-2; no D segment can be confidently identified. Sequenced material: PBMCs. This TCR derives from a man aged 50 to 59 in good health and CMV-seropositive. The CDR3 loop reads CASSYSLLANYGYTF. The sequenced DNA is TGTGCCAGCAGTTACTCCCTCTTAGCTAACTATGGCTACACCTTC.